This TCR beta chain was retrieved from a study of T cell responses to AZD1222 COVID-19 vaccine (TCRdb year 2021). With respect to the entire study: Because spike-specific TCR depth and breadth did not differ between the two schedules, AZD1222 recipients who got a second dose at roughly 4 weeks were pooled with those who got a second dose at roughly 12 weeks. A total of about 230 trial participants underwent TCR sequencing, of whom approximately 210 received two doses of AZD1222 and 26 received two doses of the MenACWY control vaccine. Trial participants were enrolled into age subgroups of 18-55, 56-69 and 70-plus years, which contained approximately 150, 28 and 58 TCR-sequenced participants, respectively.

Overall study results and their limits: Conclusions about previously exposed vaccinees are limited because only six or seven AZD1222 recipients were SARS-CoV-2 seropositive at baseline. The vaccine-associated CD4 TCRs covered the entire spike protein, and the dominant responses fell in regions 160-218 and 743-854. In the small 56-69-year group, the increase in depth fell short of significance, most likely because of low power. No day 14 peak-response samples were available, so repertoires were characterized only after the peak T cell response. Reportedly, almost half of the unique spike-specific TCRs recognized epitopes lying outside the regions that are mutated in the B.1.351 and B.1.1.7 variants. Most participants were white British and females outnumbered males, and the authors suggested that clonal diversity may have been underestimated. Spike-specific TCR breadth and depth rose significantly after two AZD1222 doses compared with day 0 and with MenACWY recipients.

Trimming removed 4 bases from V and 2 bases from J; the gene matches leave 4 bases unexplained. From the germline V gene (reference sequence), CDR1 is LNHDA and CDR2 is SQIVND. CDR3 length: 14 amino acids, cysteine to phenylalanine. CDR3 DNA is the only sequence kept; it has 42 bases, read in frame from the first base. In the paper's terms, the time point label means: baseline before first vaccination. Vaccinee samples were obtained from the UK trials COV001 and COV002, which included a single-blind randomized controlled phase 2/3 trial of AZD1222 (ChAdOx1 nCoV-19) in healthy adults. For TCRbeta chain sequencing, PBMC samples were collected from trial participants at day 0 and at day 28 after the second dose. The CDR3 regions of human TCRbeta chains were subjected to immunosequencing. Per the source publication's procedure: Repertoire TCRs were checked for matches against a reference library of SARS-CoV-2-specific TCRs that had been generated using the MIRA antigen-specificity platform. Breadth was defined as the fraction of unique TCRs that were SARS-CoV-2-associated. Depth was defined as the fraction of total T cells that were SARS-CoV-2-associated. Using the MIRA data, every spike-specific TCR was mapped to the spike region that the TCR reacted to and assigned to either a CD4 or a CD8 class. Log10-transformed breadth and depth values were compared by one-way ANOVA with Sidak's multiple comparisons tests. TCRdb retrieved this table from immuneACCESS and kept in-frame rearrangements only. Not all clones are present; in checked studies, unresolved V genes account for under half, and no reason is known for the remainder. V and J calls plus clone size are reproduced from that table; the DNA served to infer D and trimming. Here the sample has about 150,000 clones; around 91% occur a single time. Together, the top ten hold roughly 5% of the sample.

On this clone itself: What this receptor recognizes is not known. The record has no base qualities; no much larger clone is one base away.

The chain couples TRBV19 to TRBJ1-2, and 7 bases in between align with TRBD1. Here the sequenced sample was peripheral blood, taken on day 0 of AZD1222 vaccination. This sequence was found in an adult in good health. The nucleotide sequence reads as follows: TGTGCCAGTAGTACACAGGGGTCAAACTATGGCTACACCTTC. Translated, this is CASSTQGSNYGYTF.